This is a list of T cell receptor beta chains from one sample in a study of blood T cell repertoires in COVID-19. Generated by immunoSEQ multiplex PCR, the TCRdb table keeps only in-frame clones and is missing some. Here the sample spans approximately 46,000 clones, around 86% being singletons. The sequenced sample consisted of peripheral blood. These receptors were obtained from a man aged 55 to 70 with active or convalescent COVID-19. CDR3s include the opening cysteine and the closing phenylalanine or tryptophan. A D gene is named only where the DNA matches it firmly. Clone size appears in some rows only: once, few, many, or a class for an expanded clone.

length: 14
size: NA
V: TRBV7-9
D: TRBD1
J: TRBJ1-6
CDR3: CASSLSGQSSPLHF
DNA: TGTGCCAGCAGCTTATCGGGACAGTCTTCACCCCTCCACTTT

length: 11
size: NA
V: TRBV20-1
D: NA
J: TRBJ2-7
CDR3: CSAPDSYEQYF
DNA: TGCAGTGCTCCGGACAGCTACGAGCAGTACTTC

length: 14
size: few
V: TRBV7-9
D: NA
J: TRBJ2-5
CDR3: CASRRDSLQETQYF
DNA: TGTGCCAGCAGGCGTGACAGCTTGCAAGAGACCCAGTACTTC

length: 14
size: NA
V: TRBV11-3
D: TRBD1
J: TRBJ2-5
CDR3: CASSLGQGRETQYF
DNA: TGTGCCAGCAGCTTGGGACAGGGGAGGGAGACCCAGTACTTC

length: 18
size: NA
V: TRBV4-1
D: TRBD2
J: TRBJ2-3
CDR3: CASSKASGGDGRTDTQYF
DNA: TGCGCCAGCAGCAAAGCTAGCGGGGGGGATGGTCGCACAGATACGCAGTATTTT

length: 14
size: NA
V: TRBV24-1
D: NA
J: TRBJ1-2
CDR3: CATSGGGAVDGYTF
DNA: TGTGCCACCAGTGGGGGGGGCGCGGTCGATGGCTACACCTTC

length: 15
size: NA
V: TRBV28
D: NA
J: TRBJ1-3
CDR3: CASSAPRGSGNTIYF
DNA: TGTGCCAGCAGTGCCCCCAGGGGATCTGGAAACACCATATATTTT

length: 15
size: NA
V: TRBV7-2
D: NA
J: TRBJ2-2
CDR3: CASSPHPSGVGELFF
DNA: TGTGCCAGCAGCCCCCACCCCTCGGGGGTCGGGGAGCTGTTTTTT

length: 16
size: NA
V: TRBV10-1
D: NA
J: TRBJ2-1
CDR3: CASSESRGPNYNEQFF
DNA: TGCGCCAGCAGTGAATCGCGGGGGCCGAACTACAATGAGCAGTTCTTC

length: 14
size: NA
V: TRBV2
D: NA
J: TRBJ2-5
CDR3: CASSDWRGGETQYF
DNA: TGTGCCAGCAGTGATTGGCGAGGGGGTGAGACCCAGTACTTC

length: 13
size: NA
V: TRBV30
D: NA
J: TRBJ2-5
CDR3: CAWTFEGEGTQYF
DNA: TGTGCCTGGACCTTCGAGGGCGAAGGGACCCAGTACTTC

length: 16
size: NA
V: TRBV10-3
D: NA
J: TRBJ1-5
CDR3: CAISESTGYSNQPQHF
DNA: TGTGCCATCAGTGAGTCGACTGGATATAGCAATCAGCCCCAGCATTTT

length: 13
size: NA
V: TRBV10-3
D: NA
J: TRBJ2-3
CDR3: CAISGQDTDTQYF
DNA: TGTGCCATCAGTGGACAGGACACAGATACGCAGTATTTT

length: 14
size: NA
V: TRBV6-5
D: NA
J: TRBJ2-7
CDR3: CASSYGTSSYEQYF
DNA: TGTGCCAGCAGTTACGGGACAAGCTCCTACGAGCAGTACTTC

length: 13
size: NA
V: TRBV29-1
D: TRBD1
J: TRBJ1-1
CDR3: CSVGGQGDTEAFF
DNA: TGCAGCGTTGGCGGACAGGGCGACACTGAAGCTTTCTTT

length: 14
size: NA
V: TRBV18
D: NA
J: TRBJ2-6
CDR3: CASSELTGANVLTF
DNA: TGTGCCAGCTCAGAGTTGACAGGGGCCAACGTCCTGACTTTC

length: 14
size: once
V: TRBV15
D: NA
J: TRBJ2-2
CDR3: CATSRPIETGELFF
DNA: TGTGCCACCAGCAGACCTATTGAGACCGGGGAGCTGTTTTTT

length: 15
size: NA
V: TRBV30
D: NA
J: TRBJ1-4
CDR3: CAWSVGGSANEKLFF
DNA: TGTGCCTGGAGTGTAGGCGGTTCGGCTAATGAAAAACTGTTTTTT

length: 12
size: NA
V: TRBV25-1
D: NA
J: TRBJ1-2
CDR3: CASSELWEGYTF
DNA: TGTGCCAGCAGTGAATTGTGGGAGGGCTACACCTTC

length: 13
size: NA
V: TRBV10-3
D: NA
J: TRBJ2-5
CDR3: CAISDQGQETQYF
DNA: TGTGCCATCAGCGATCAGGGACAAGAGACCCAGTACTTC

length: 14
size: once
V: TRBV2
D: NA
J: TRBJ1-1
CDR3: CASINWNEDTEAFF
DNA: TGTGCCAGCATAAATTGGAACGAGGACACTGAAGCTTTCTTT

length: 14
size: NA
V: TRBV19
D: TRBD1
J: TRBJ2-7
CDR3: CASSHGTGINEQYF
DNA: TGTGCCAGTAGCCATGGGACAGGGATCAACGAGCAGTACTTC

length: 14
size: NA
V: TRBV25-1
D: TRBD1
J: TRBJ1-4
CDR3: CASSVGQGGEKLFF
DNA: TGTGCCAGCAGTGTGGGACAGGGGGGAGAAAAACTGTTTTTT

length: 13
size: NA
V: TRBV12-3/TRBV12-4
D: NA
J: TRBJ1-6
CDR3: CASSLALGRPGHF
DNA: TGTGCCAGCAGTTTAGCATTGGGCCGTCCTGGCCACTTT

length: 15
size: NA
V: TRBV2
D: NA
J: TRBJ1-1
CDR3: CASSPRTAMNTEAFF
DNA: TGTGCCAGCAGTCCTAGGACAGCCATGAACACTGAAGCTTTCTTT

length: 14
size: NA
V: TRBV2
D: TRBD1
J: TRBJ1-1
CDR3: CASMRGRRDTEAFF
DNA: TGTGCCAGCATGAGGGGGCGCCGGGACACTGAAGCTTTCTTT

length: 12
size: NA
V: TRBV14
D: TRBD1
J: TRBJ1-1
CDR3: CASSLGQPEAFF
DNA: TGTGCCAGCAGCCTGGGACAGCCTGAAGCTTTCTTT